This T cell receptor (beta chain) was sequenced in a study of breast tumors, draining lymph nodes, adjacent tissues. For this clonotype: Its antigen is unidentified. One junction end disagrees with the germline gene, perhaps due to a read error.

Study findings and constraints: Most tumor T cells seemingly derive from lymph node, then expand in tumor. Tumor repertoires ranked between lymph nodes and nontumor tissue in diversity, with V and J gene preferences. Luminal-like breast cancer showed significantly higher tumor–nontumor repertoire similarity than basal-like.

Breast cancer patients provided tissue from their axillary draining lymph nodes. CDR1 is SGHRS and CDR2 is YFSETQ in the germline V gene. This CDR3 comprises 15 residues. TCRdb ran MiXCR on the multiplex PCR reads and lists one entry per CDR3 protein. The table lists 150,000 to 250,000 distinct CDR3 sequences, roughly 29% of them singletons, with more than 4% in the top ten. The chain is built from TRBV5-1 and TRBJ2-1; tentatively, D is TRBD1 (6 bases). The sequenced material came from axillary lymph node tissue. The source of this sequence is a female donor with breast cancer. Some clones in this sample may be carry-over from other donors' samples. The CDR3 DNA follows: TGCGCCAGCGAAGGACAGCCAGAGGGCTACAATGAGCAATTCTTC. Translation gives CASEGQPEGYNEQFF.